These 24 T cell receptor beta chains were sequenced from one sample in a study of regulatory T cells in long-lasting Graves disease. Described time point: newly diagnosed GD, antithyroid drugs for less than 3 months. Extracted PBMC RNA gave rise to the TCR library. CDR3-region Arm-PCR and iRepertoire HTBI primers produced the TCR beta libraries. TCRdb re-called the multiplex PCR reads through MiXCR, storing one row per CDR3 protein. Among 400,000 to 500,000 distinct CDR3 sequences listed, about a sixth were seen once. The same sample was also studied in work on T cells in Graves' hyperthyroidism and ophthalmopathy.

Sequenced material: peripheral blood mononuclear cells (PBMCs), taken at new diagnosis, from a patient treated with antithyroid drugs. The receptors were sampled from a woman aged 18 to 35 with Graves disease.

This clonotype was found a few times. The J gene is TRBJ1-1, the V gene TRBV19; 8 positions agree with TRBD1. Trimming removed 3 bases from V and 4 bases from J; junction bases left unmatched: 10. The CDR3 is 16 residues long. CDR1 is LNHDA and CDR2 is SQIVND in the germline V gene (reference sequence). DNA of the CDR3: TGTGCCAGTAGTATGGTTGGGACAGGTCGGGGCACTGAAGCTTTCTTT. Translating gives CASSMVGTGRGTEAFF.

This clonotype appeared many times. This rearrangement joins TRBV28 to TRBJ2-7; 10 bases align to TRBD2. The CDR3 is made up of 13 amino acids. The trim removed 5 bases at V and 9 bases at J, leaving 7 bases unmatched. The germline CDR1 and CDR2 sequences are MDHEN and SYDVKM. CDR3 nucleotides: TGTGCCAGCAGTCCGGGACTAGCGACTATGCAGTACTTC. Translation: CASSPGLATMQYF.

CDR3 sequence reads: CASSQLTQRTGELFF. The DNA for the CDR3 is TGTGCCAGCAGCCAGCTCACTCAGAGGACCGGGGAGCTGTTTTTT. The chain carries TRBV14 and TRBJ2-2; unclear D gene. Germline loops: CDR1 SGHDN, CDR2 FVKESK. The CDR3 totals 15 residues. The V gene lost 3 bases and the J gene lost 5 bases, with 13 bases spanning the gap.

In this sample, this clonotype turned up many times. The V call is TRBV12-3 or TRBV12-4, the J call TRBJ2-7, with 10 nucleotides matching TRBD2. This CDR3 region has 14 residues. V shed 5 bases, J shed 5 bases, and the junction held 6 bases outside the gene matches. The CDR3 spells CASSPASGRNEQYF. Written as DNA, the CDR3 is TGTGCCAGCAGTCCCGCTAGCGGGAGAAACGAGCAGTACTTC.

This clonotype was picked up many times. The chain combines TRBV12-3 or TRBV12-4 with TRBJ2-7; 10 bases are shared with TRBD2. This CDR3 has 19 amino acids. V lost 6 bases, J lost 2 bases, and 19 bases stayed unmatched. CDR3 protein: CASRVLPGLAPSSTYEQYF. The CDR3 nucleotides are TGTGCCAGCAGAGTACTTCCGGGACTAGCGCCTAGTTCGACCTACGAGCAGTACTTC.

This clonotype was detected ten times or more. The CDR3 nucleotides read TGTGCCAGCAGCGGACAGGACTCCTACAATGAGCAGTTCTTC. This encodes CASSGQDSYNEQFF. The gene calls are TRBV27 and TRBJ2-1; 7 bases align to TRBD1. The CDR3 runs to 14 residues. V was pared by 6 bases and J by 0 bases, with 2 bases of the junction left unmatched. Germline values: CDR1 MNHEY, CDR2 SMNVEV (reference sequence).

This clonotype has more than one count but fewer than ten. This chain uses TRBV28 with TRBJ1-1; D remains unclear. CDR3 length: 12 residues. CDR1 is MDHEN and CDR2 is SYDVKM in the germline V gene. V was clipped by 3 bases and J by 5 bases, with 7 bases between them. The CDR3 nucleotides read TGTGCCAGCAGTTTGATGGTTACTGAAGCTTTCTTT. It translates to CASSLMVTEAFF.

This clonotype came up a few times. The genes are TRBV7-9 and TRBJ1-1; 7 nucleotides align to TRBD1. Germline CDR1 SEHNR, CDR2 FQNEAQ (reference sequence). Trimming cost V 1 base and J 1 base; bases outside gene matches: 6. The CDR3 covers 16 residues. The CDR3 DNA reads TGTGCCAGCAGCTTAGGGCCGGGACAGACGAACACTGAAGCTTTCTTT. Encoded protein: CASSLGPGQTNTEAFF.

This clonotype has a count of ten or more. The chain recombines TRBV28 with TRBJ1-2, with unresolved D. CDR3 length: 13 amino acids. V gave up 6 bases and J gave up 8 bases, with 16 bases separating them. Per germline, CDR1 MDHEN and CDR2 SYDVKM. CDR3 nucleotides: TGTGCCAGCAGGACGGGTTCTCTTGGGGGCTACACCTTC. Translation: CASRTGSLGGYTF.

This clonotype was seen at least ten times. This chain links TRBV6-1 with TRBJ1-1, with D maybe TRBD1 (5 bases). Germline loops: CDR1 MNHNS, CDR2 SASEGT. V was clipped by 6 bases and J by 1 base, with 6 bases between them. The CDR3 consists of 12 residues. In DNA, the CDR3 is TGTGCCAGCAGGACAGCGAACACTGAAGCTTTCTTT. This sequence encodes CASRTANTEAFF.

This clonotype has more than one count but fewer than ten. This chain connects TRBV5-5 to TRBJ2-7; TRBD1 matches at 10 bases. CDR3 length equals 13 residues. V shed 2 bases and J 5 bases; nucleotides not matched to a gene: 1. The germline CDR1 and CDR2 sequences are SGHKS and YYEKEE (reference sequence). Written as DNA, the CDR3 is TGTGCCAGCAGCTTAGGGACAGGGGACGAGCAGTACTTC. Protein sequence: CASSLGTGDEQYF.

V is TRBV6-1 and J is TRBJ1-3; possible D gene TRBD1, 5 bases. CDR1 and CDR2 from the germline V gene are MNHNS and SASEGT. V was cut by 5 bases and J by 6 bases, with 11 bases left in between. The CDR3 runs 13 residues. CDR3 loop: CASSITGTNTIYF. The CDR3 DNA is TGTGCCAGCAGTATTACAGGAACAAACACCATATATTTT.

The chain couples TRBV28 to TRBJ2-2; D gene ambiguous. Germline V gene data show CDR1 as MDHEN and CDR2 as SYDVKM. The CDR3 is 12 residues long. Trimming shortened V by 3 bases and J by 6 bases, and 5 bases separated the two germline ends. In nucleotides, the CDR3 is TGTGCCAGCAGTTTTGTCGCCGGGGAGCTGTTTTTT. Translation gives CASSFVAGELFF.

This clonotype has only a few counts. The chain joins TRBV5-1 to TRBJ2-7; D uncertain. V was pared by 0 bases and J by 0 bases, with 10 bases between. The germline V gene encodes CDR1 SGHRS and CDR2 YFSETQ. The CDR3 has 15 amino acids. This CDR3 is CASSLGRRSSYEQYF. The CDR3 DNA is TGCGCCAGCAGCTTGGGACGGAGAAGCTCCTACGAGCAGTACTTC.

This rearrangement joins TRBV7-9 to TRBJ2-1; D might be TRBD1 or TRBD2, each matching 5 bases. This CDR3 region has 15 residues. Per the germline V gene, CDR1 is SEHNR and CDR2 is FQNEAQ (reference sequence). The germline V and J ends were trimmed by 0 bases and 8 bases, with 14 bases remaining between them. The CDR3 DNA sequence: TGTGCCAGCAGCTTAGCGGTTGGGACGGTCTATGAGCAGTTCTTC. It encodes CASSLAVGTVYEQFF.

This clonotype was detected many times. The J gene is TRBJ2-1, the V gene TRBV30; weak D call: TRBD1 (5 bases). The V end lost 5 bases, the J end lost 5 bases, and 13 bases lay between the germline ends. CDR3 length: 13 residues. CDR1 and CDR2 from the germline V gene are GTSNPN and SVGIG (reference sequence). The CDR3 DNA reads as TGTGCCTGGGCGATAACAGGCGACAATGAGCAGTTCTTC. This sequence encodes CAWAITGDNEQFF.

This clonotype was detected only a few times. This chain joins TRBV19 and TRBJ2-1; 8 nucleotides align to TRBD1. The germline CDR1 and CDR2 sequences are LNHDA and SQIVND (reference sequence). There are 16 residues in the CDR3. With 7 bases clipped from V and 4 bases from J, the junction kept 12 bases outside the gene matches. CDR3: CASMAGGPTPYNEQFF. CDR3 bases: TGTGCCAGTATGGCAGGGGGCCCCACACCATACAATGAGCAGTTCTTC.

This clonotype was observed at least ten times. This rearrangement joins TRBV28 to TRBJ2-7; perhaps TRBD1 as D (5 bases). The CDR3 has 13 amino acids. Trimming took off 5 bases at V and 6 bases at J, with 14 bases between the two ends. Germline CDR1 and CDR2: MDHEN and SYDVKM. The CDR3 sequence: CASSVGLAFEQYF. CDR3 DNA sequence: TGTGCCAGCAGTGTGGGGCTTGCTTTCGAGCAGTACTTC.

The chain has TRBV6-4 and TRBJ2-1; no clear D. CDR1 is MRHNA and CDR2 is SNTAGT in the germline V gene. CDR3 length: 15 amino acids. Trimming removed 2 bases at V and 5 bases at J, with 13 bases between. In DNA, the CDR3 is TGTGCCAGCAGTGACGGATCGGGCGGACACAATGAGCAGTTCTTC. It codes for CASSDGSGGHNEQFF.

Only a few counts were recorded for this clonotype. A far larger clone is just one base off, so this is likely a read error. The chain recombines TRBV28 with TRBJ2-5; 8 nucleotides line up with TRBD2. Matching the DNA end better, TRBJ2-1 makes the J call doubtful. The germline V gene encodes CDR1 MDHEN and CDR2 SYDVKM. The CDR3 totals 18 residues. CDR3 nucleotide sequence: TGTGCCAGCAGTCCAATACCCGACAGCGGGAGCTTGGACAATGAGCAGTTCTTC. Amino acids: CASSPIPDSGSLDNEQFF.

The chain links TRBV28 to TRBJ2-6, with D tentatively TRBD2 (5 bases). V was trimmed by 5 bases and J by 1 base, leaving 9 bases between them. This CDR3 region has 15 residues. Germline CDR1 MDHEN, CDR2 SYDVKM. The CDR3 DNA reads as TGTGCCAGCAGTAAGAGGAGGTCTGGGGCCAACGTCCTGACTTTC. It codes for CASSKRRSGANVLTF.

The CDR3 region has the DNA TGTGCCAGCAGCTTGTCGAGGGTTCAGCCCCAGCATTTT. Translated: CASSLSRVQPQHF. The chain carries TRBV5-6 and TRBJ1-5; no firm D call. Per the germline V gene, CDR1 is SGHDT and CDR2 is YYEEEE. Trimming took 1 base from V and 6 from J, leaving 8 bases between them. The CDR3 sequence is 13 residues long.

This clonotype has a handful of counts. The CDR3 sequence is CASSYEGAGYTF. For the CDR3, the DNA is TGTGCCAGCAGCTACGAGGGGGCTGGCTACACCTTC. The genes are TRBV7-3 and TRBJ1-2; TRBD1 matches 7 bases. The CDR3 has 12 amino acids. The V segment lost 4 bases and the J segment 7 bases; nucleotides outside the gene matches: 3. CDR1 SGHTA and CDR2 FQGTGA come from the germline V gene.

The chain combines TRBV6-2 or TRBV6-3 with TRBJ2-1; 14 nucleotides line up with TRBD2. In germline, CDR1 is MNHEY, CDR2 SVGEGT. This CDR3 is 18 amino acids long. Unmatched junction bases numbered 13, after V lost 4 bases and J lost 8 bases. CDR3 loop: CASSSRTSGRRNFDEQFF. CDR3 nucleotides: TGTGCCAGCAGTTCCCGGACTAGCGGGAGGCGAAATTTCGATGAGCAGTTCTTC.